These 10 T cell receptor beta chains share one sample of origin, sequenced in a study of molecular identifiers for immune sequencing clone quantification. TCRdb independently ran MiXCR on the PCR reads; one entry per CDR3 protein. The sample shows more than 550,000 distinct CDR3 sequences, about 25% of them seen only once. The sequenced material came from naive CD8+ T cells from blood, with Jurkat cell RNA spiked in. Subset specified: FACS-sorted CD8+CD4-CCR7+CD45RA+ naive T cells. These receptors originate from a human donor in good health. Some libraries in this study had Jurkat cell RNA spiked in.

This clonotype was detected only a few times. This chain joins TRBV21-1 and TRBJ2-7; the D call in the table, TRBD2, was not verified against the DNA. TRBV21-1 constitutes a pseudogene. The CDR3 sequence is 15 residues long. The CDR3 loop reads CASTHLEGGWYEQYF. The DNA for the CDR3 is TGTGCCAGCACCCACCTCGAGGGAGGGTGGTACGAGCAGTACTTC.

The V gene is TRBV20-1, the J gene TRBJ2-7, with TRBD1 matching 8 bases. Trimming took 0 bases from V and 3 from J; bases not matched to a gene: 4. Germline assignment: CDR1 DFQATT and CDR2 SNEGSKA (reference sequence). This CDR3 has 14 amino acids. CDR3 loop: CSARDRQGNYEQYF. The CDR3 DNA sequence: TGCAGTGCTAGAGATCGACAGGGGAACTACGAGCAGTACTTC.

This clonotype was seen ten or more times. Here the CDR3 reads CASTRRLAGGRNEQFF. For the CDR3, the DNA is TGTGCCAGCACCAGACGTCTAGCGGGAGGAAGGAATGAGCAGTTCTTC. The V gene is TRBV28, the J gene TRBJ2-1; 11 bases fit TRBD2. The CDR3 covers 16 residues. CDR1 is MDHEN, CDR2 SYDVKM, per germline. V lost 7 bases, J lost 7 bases, and 12 bases stayed unmatched.

In the case of this clonotype: Just one base apart from a much larger clone, this may be a read error. The chain carries TRBV7-9 and TRBJ2-3, with 9 positions matching TRBD1. This CDR3 is 19 amino acids long. After removal of 4 bases from V and 4 bases from J, the junction contained 18 bases not matched to a gene. Germline V CDR1 and CDR2: SEHNR, FQNEAQ (reference sequence). The CDR3 DNA sequence: TGTGCCAGCAGCTCCACTGCTATGGGAACAGGGGGCCCCCCAGATACGCAGTATTTT. Encoded protein: CASSSTAMGTGGPPDTQYF.

With regard to this clonotype: One end of the junction is discordant with germline, which a read error may explain. The CDR3 DNA reads TGTGCCAGCAGTTTCGAGAATAGCGATCAGCCCCAGCATTTT. As protein: CASSFENSDQPQHF. The chain recombines TRBV28 with TRBJ1-5; D is unclear. The V gene's germline CDR1 is MDHEN and CDR2 SYDVKM. The CDR3 length is 14 residues.

The V gene is TRBV12-5, the J gene TRBJ1-4; 7 bases are shared with TRBD1. The germline V gene has CDR1 LGHNT and CDR2 FRNRAP. The CDR3 runs to 14 residues. V lost 6 bases, J lost 2 bases, and 3 bases stayed unmatched. The CDR3 here is CASGQGSTNEKLFF. The CDR3 coding sequence is TGTGCTAGTGGACAGGGGAGTACTAATGAAAAACTGTTTTTT.

This clonotype was seen ten or more times. The chain recombines TRBV28 with TRBJ1-1; 7 bases are shared with TRBD1. V was pared by 2 bases and J by 1 base, with 4 bases of the junction left unmatched. CDR3 length: 15 amino acids. CDR1 MDHEN and CDR2 SYDVKM come from the germline V gene. CDR3 bases: TGTGCCAGCAGTTTAAGGGCAGGGGGGAACACTGAAGCTTTCTTT. The encoded protein is CASSLRAGGNTEAFF.

Points on this clonotype: Just one base apart from a much larger clone, this may be a read error. The V call is TRBV7-3, the J call TRBJ1-4, with D unresolved. Looked up from germline, CDR1 is SGHTA and CDR2 is FQGTGA. CDR3 length: 14 amino acids. The CDR3, as DNA: TGTGCCAGCGGCTTAACAGCTCCAAATGAAAAACTGTTTTTT. It translates to CASGLTAPNEKLFF.

This clonotype has a handful of counts. The chain combines TRBV7-2 with TRBJ1-6, with 8 bases lining up with TRBD1. The CDR3 length is 13 residues. V gave up 4 bases and J gave up 9 bases; unmatched junction bases: 2. Per the germline V gene, CDR1 is SGHTA and CDR2 is FQGNSA. The chain's CDR3 is CASSSGQGSPLHF. The CDR3 region has the DNA TGTGCCAGCAGCTCCGGACAGGGTTCACCCCTCCACTTT.

This clonotype was recorded many times. The chain joins TRBV5-1 to TRBJ2-3; D perhaps matches TRBD2 (6 bases). The germline V and J ends were trimmed by 3 bases and 2 bases, with 13 bases remaining between them. Germline V gene lookup returns CDR1 SGHRS and CDR2 YFSETQ. This CDR3 is 15 amino acids long. The CDR3 protein is CASSWASDLTDTQYF. CDR3 sequence (DNA): TGCGCCAGCAGCTGGGCTAGCGATCTCACAGATACGCAGTATTTT.